This TCR beta chain was profiled in a study of blood T cell repertoires in COVID-19. Background on the study: The samples span acute and convalescent COVID-19 from the United States, Italy and Spain. Sources were T cells, B-cell-depleted T cells, or PBMCs; the material itself was cDNA or gDNA.

Participants reported their clinical history, and cohort assignment relied on those reports. Study processing details: How many nucleated cells were present was estimated from reference gene primer amplification. Profiling relied on immunoSEQ multiplex PCR, and the TCRdb table lists in-frame clones only, not all of them. V and J calls and clone size follow that table, whereas D and trimming were derived from the DNA. Among 110,000 to 150,000 clones listed, roughly 90% were seen once. This TCR came from a man in his forties or fifties who had recovered from COVID-19. The sample taken for sequencing was PBMCs or T cells enriched from blood (not recorded which).

CDR3 coding DNA: TGCGCCAGCAGCTCGGTAGCGGGGGGGCCCGAGCAGTTCTTC. Protein product: CASSSVAGGPEQFF. This chain uses TRBV5-1 with TRBJ2-1, with TRBD2 matching over 11 bases. The CDR3 extends over 14 amino acids. The junction had 6 bases not matched to a gene; V was cut back by 3 bases and J by 10 bases. Germline loops: CDR1 SGHRS, CDR2 YFSETQ.